The 3 T cell receptor beta chains listed next were all sequenced from one sample in a study of T cells in Graves' hyperthyroidism and ophthalmopathy. Regions amplified from RNA transcripts were the TCR beta CDR3 regions. TCR CDR3 regions were first amplified by RT-PCR with HTBI primers. TCRdb used MiXCR to reprocess the multiplex PCR reads, holding one entry per CDR3 protein. The sample lists 800,000 or so distinct CDR3 sequences; about 38% were seen once. Sequenced material: blood. These receptors originate from a man aged 18-30 years with Graves' hyperthyroidism.

This clonotype was observed a few times. V is TRBV11-2 and J is TRBJ1-2; no clear D. The CDR3 spans 14 residues. Trimming cost V 5 bases and J 5 bases, with 15 bases left between them. CDR1 and CDR2 from the germline V gene are SGHAT and FQNNGV. The CDR3: CASSPRPEFYGYTF. DNA for the CDR3: TGTGCCAGCAGCCCCCGTCCAGAATTTTATGGCTACACCTTC.

This clonotype was seen a few times. This chain joins TRBV19 and TRBJ2-7; the D is unclear. This CDR3 region has 13 residues. Between the trimmed V and J ends, which lost 5 bases and 3 bases, there was a span of 11 bases. Germline V CDR1 and CDR2: LNHDA, SQIVND (reference sequence). In nucleotides, the CDR3 is TGTGCCAGTAGTCCCGGACCTTTCTACGAGCAGTACTTC. It codes for CASSPGPFYEQYF.

In regard to this clonotype: A much larger clone is a single base away; this may be a read error. The chain joins TRBV7-2 to TRBJ2-5; unclear D gene. Germline CDR1 SGHTA, CDR2 FQGNSA. The CDR3 covers 11 residues. V shed 7 bases and J shed 5 bases, with 8 bases lying between them. The CDR3: CASTTDETQYF. CDR3 nucleotide sequence: TGTGCCAGCACCACAGACGAGACCCAGTACTTC.